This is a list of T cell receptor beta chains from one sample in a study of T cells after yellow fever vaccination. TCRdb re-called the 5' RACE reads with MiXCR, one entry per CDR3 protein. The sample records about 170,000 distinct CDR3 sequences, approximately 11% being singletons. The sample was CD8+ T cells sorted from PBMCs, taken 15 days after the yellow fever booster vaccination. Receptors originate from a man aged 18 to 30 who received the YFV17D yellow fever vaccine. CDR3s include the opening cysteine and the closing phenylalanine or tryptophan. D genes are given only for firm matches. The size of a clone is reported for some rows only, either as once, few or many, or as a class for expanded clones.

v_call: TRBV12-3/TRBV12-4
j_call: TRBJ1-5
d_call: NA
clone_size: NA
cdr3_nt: TGTGCCAGCAGGGAGGGGGGGGGCAATCAGCCCCAGCATTTT
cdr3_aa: CASREGGGNQPQHF

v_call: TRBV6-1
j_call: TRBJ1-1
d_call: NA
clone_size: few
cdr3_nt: TGTGCCAGCAGTGAAGGGACGAAATTCACTGAAGCTTTCTTT
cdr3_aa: CASSEGTKFTEAFF

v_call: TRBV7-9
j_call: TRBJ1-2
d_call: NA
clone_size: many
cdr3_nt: TGTGCCAGCAGCTTCTCGGGAGTCATTACGGCCTATGGCTACACCTTC
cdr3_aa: CASSFSGVITAYGYTF

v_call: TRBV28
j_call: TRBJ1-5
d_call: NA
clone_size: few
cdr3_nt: TGTGCCAGCAGTTTACCGACAGTTTTTCATCAGCCCCAGCATTTT
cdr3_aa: CASSLPTVFHQPQHF

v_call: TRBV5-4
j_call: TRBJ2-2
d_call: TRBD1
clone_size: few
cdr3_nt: TGTGCCAGCAGCTTCAAAGCAGGGGGCACCGGGGAGCTGTTTTTT
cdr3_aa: CASSFKAGGTGELFF

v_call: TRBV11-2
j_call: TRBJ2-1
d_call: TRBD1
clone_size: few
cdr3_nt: TGTGCCAGCAGGTTCACAGGGGGCGATGAGCAGTTCTTC
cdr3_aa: CASRFTGGDEQFF

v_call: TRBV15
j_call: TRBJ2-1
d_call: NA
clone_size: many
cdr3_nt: TGTGCCACCAGCAGAGTCTTGGGGGGAGCCTACAATGAGCAGTTCTTC
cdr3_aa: CATSRVLGGAYNEQFF

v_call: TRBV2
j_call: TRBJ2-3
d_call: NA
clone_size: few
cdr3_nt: TGTGCCAGCAGTGTACTGGCTCCGACCACAGATACGCAGTATTTT
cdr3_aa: CASSVLAPTTDTQYF

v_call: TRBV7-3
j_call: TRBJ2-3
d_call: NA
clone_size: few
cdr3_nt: TGTGCCAGCAGCTTGGGCGCGCTTGGTACAGATACGCAGTATTTT
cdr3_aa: CASSLGALGTDTQYF

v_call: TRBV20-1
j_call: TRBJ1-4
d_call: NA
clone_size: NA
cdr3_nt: TGCAGTGCCTCCTCGGTCAAGTGGGTTGAAAAACTGTTTTTT
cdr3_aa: CSASSVKWVEKLFF

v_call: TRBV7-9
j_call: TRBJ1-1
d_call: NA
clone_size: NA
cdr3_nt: TGTGCCAGCAGCTTACGGGACGGGAACACTGAAGCTTTCTTT
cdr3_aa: CASSLRDGNTEAFF

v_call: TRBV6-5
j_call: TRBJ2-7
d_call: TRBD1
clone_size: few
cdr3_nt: TGTGCCAGCAGTTACTCCGGGACAGGCGATTACGAGCAGTACTTC
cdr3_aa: CASSYSGTGDYEQYF

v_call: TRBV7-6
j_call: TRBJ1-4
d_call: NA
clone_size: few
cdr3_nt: TGTGCCAGCAGGGGCAGGGGCACGAATGAAAAACTGTTTTTT
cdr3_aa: CASRGRGTNEKLFF

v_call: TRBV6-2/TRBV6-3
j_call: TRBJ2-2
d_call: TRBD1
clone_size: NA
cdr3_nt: TGTGCCAGCCGGGGGACAGGGGAGATCAGGGAGCTGTTTTTT
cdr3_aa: CASRGTGEIRELFF

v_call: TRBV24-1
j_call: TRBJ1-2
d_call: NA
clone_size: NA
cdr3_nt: TGTGCCACCAAACATCCCACCTATGGCTACACCTTC
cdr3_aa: CATKHPTYGYTF

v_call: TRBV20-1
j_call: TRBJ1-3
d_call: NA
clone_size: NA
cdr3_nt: TGCAGTGCTAGAGATGATTTCAAGGGCGTTGGAAACACCATATATTTT
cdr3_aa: CSARDDFKGVGNTIYF

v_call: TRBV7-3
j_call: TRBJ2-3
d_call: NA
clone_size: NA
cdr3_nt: TGTGCCAGCAGCCCTTCCGGCACAGATACGCAGTATTTT
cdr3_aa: CASSPSGTDTQYF

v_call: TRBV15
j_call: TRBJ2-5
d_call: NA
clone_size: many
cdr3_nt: TGTGCCACCAGCAGAGCCACCGGGATTCTGGAGACCCAGTACTTC
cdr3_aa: CATSRATGILETQYF

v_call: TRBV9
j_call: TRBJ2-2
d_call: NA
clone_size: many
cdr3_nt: TGTGCCAGCAGCGTAGCCAAGGGGAACACCGGGGAGCTGTTTTTT
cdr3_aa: CASSVAKGNTGELFF

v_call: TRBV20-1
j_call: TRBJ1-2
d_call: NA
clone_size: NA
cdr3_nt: TGCAGTGCTAGGGAGCCGTCCAACTATGGCTACACCTTC
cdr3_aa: CSAREPSNYGYTF

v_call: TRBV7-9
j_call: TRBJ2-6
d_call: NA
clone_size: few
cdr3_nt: TGTGCCAGCAGCTTAGGTCGTCTGGGGGCTGGGGCCAACGTCCTGACTTTC
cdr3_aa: CASSLGRLGAGANVLTF

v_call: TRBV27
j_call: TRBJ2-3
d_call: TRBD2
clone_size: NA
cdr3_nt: TGTGCCAGCAGCCAACTAGCGGGGGGTCGGGATACGCAGTATTTT
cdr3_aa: CASSQLAGGRDTQYF

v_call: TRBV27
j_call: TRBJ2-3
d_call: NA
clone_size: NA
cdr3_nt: TGTGCCAGCACTTCACAGGGAACGGATACGCAGTATTTT
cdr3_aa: CASTSQGTDTQYF

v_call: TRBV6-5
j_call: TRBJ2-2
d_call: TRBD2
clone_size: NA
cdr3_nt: TGTGCCAGCAGACATCGGGGGGTCACCGGGGAGCTGTTTTTT
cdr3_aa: CASRHRGVTGELFF

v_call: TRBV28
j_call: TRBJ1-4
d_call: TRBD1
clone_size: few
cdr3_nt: TGTGCCAGCAGTCTCCGACAGGGAGGTGAAAAACTGTTTTTT
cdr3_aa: CASSLRQGGEKLFF

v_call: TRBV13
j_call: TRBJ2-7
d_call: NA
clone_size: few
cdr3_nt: TGTGCCAGCAGCCAAACGATCAACAGGGAGCTGTACTTC
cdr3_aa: CASSQTINRELYF

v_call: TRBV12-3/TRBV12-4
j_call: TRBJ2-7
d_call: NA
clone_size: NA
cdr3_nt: TGTGCCAGCAGTTTAGATCGCCTCGAGCAGTACTTC
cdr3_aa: CASSLDRLEQYF

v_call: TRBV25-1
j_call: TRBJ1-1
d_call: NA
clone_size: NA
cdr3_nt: TGTGCCAGCAGTGATCGGGGTAACACTGAAGCTTTCTTT
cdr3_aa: CASSDRGNTEAFF

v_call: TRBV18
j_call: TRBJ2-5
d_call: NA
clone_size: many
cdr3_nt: TGTGCCAGCTCACCAGGGACAAGAACCCAAGAGACCCAGTACTTC
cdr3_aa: CASSPGTRTQETQYF

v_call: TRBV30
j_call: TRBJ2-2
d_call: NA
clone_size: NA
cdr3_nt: TGTGCCTGGAATCTAGGGGGGACCGGGGAGCTGTTTTTT
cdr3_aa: CAWNLGGTGELFF

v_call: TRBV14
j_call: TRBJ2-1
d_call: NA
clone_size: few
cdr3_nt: TGTGCCAGCAGCCAAGTCTTTAGTGGCGGGACACTGGCCTACAATGAGCAGTTCTTC
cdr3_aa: CASSQVFSGGTLAYNEQFF

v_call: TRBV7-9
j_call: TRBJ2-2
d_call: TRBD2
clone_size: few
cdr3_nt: TGTGCCAGCAGCGGCGGGGGACTAGCGGGGAACACCGGGGAGCTGTTTTTT
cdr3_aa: CASSGGGLAGNTGELFF

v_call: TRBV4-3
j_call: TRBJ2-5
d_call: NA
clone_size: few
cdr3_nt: TGCGCCAGCAGCCCAGATACAGGGTTAGGTGAGACCCAGTACTTC
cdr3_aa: CASSPDTGLGETQYF

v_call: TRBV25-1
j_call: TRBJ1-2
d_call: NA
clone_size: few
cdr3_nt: TGTGCCAGCAGTGACAACTATGGCTACACCTTC
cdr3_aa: CASSDNYGYTF

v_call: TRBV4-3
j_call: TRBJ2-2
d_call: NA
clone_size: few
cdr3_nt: TGCGCCAGCAGCCAAGGGACCGCGCCGAACACCGGGGAGCTGTTTTTT
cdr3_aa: CASSQGTAPNTGELFF

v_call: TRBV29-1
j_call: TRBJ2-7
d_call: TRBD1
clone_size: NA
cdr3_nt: TGCAGCGTTGCCGGGACAGAGCTTTACGAGCAGTACTTC
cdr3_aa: CSVAGTELYEQYF

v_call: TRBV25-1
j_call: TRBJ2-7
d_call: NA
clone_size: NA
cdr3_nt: TGTGCCAGCACCAGGGGCTCCTACGAGCAGTACTTC
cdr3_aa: CASTRGSYEQYF

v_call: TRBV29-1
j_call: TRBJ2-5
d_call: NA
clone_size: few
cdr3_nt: TGCAGGTCGTGGGGGTCGTACCAAGAGACCCAGTACTTC
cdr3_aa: CRSWGSYQETQYF

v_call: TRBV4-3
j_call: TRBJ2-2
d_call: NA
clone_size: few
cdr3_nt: TGCGCCAGCAGCCAAGAGGCAGGGCGTCGTGGCGGGGAGCTGTTTTTT
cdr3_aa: CASSQEAGRRGGELFF

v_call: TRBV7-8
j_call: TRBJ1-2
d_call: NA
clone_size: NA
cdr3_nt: TGTGCCAGCAGTCTGCGGGGGGGTGGAGGCTACACCTTC
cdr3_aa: CASSLRGGGGYTF

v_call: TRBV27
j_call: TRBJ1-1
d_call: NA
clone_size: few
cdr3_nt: TGTGCCAGCAGTTTATCGGCAACGAACACTGAAGCTTTCTTT
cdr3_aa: CASSLSATNTEAFF

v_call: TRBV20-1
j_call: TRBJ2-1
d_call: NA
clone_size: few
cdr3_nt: TGCAGTGCTAGAGTCACTCCGAGCTCCTACAATGAGCAGTTCTTC
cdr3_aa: CSARVTPSSYNEQFF

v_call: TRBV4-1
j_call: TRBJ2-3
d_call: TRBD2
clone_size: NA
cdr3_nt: TGCGCCAGCAGCTCCACTAGCGGGGGGCCCACAGATACGCAGTATTTT
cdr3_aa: CASSSTSGGPTDTQYF

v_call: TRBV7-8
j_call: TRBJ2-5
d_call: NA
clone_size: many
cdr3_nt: TGTGCCAGCAGCGGCGGCAGCGGGCCCCAGTACTTC
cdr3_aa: CASSGGSGPQYF

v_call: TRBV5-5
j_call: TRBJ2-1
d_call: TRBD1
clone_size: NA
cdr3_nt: TGTGCCAGCAGACTATCCTTCTGGGGACAGGGGAACAATGAGCAGTTCTTC
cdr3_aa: CASRLSFWGQGNNEQFF

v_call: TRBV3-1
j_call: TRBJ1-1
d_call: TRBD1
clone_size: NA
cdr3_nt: TGTGCCAGCAGCCCGGGACAGGGTCTGAACACTGAAGCTTTCTTT
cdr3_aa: CASSPGQGLNTEAFF

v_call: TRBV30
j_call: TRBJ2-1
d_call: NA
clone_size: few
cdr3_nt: TGTGCCTGGAGTGTAGCTAGTCGTTACAATGAGCAGTTCTTC
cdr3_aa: CAWSVASRYNEQFF

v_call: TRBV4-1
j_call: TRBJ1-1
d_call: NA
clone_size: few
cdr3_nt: TGCGCCAGCAGCCAAGATCCGGGCTGGAACACTGAAGCTTTCTTT
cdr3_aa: CASSQDPGWNTEAFF

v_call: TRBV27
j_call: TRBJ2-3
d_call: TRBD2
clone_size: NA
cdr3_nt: TGTGCCAGCAGTCCACTAACTAGCGGGGGAGTTACAGATACGCAGTATTTT
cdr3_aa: CASSPLTSGGVTDTQYF

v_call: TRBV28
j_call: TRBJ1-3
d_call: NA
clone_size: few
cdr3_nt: TGTGCCAGCAGTCCAACAGGGATGTGGGGAAACACCATATATTTT
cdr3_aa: CASSPTGMWGNTIYF